One and the same sample provided the 11 T cell receptor beta chains below, sequenced in a study of OX40 agonist ivuxolimab in advanced cancers. The method was immunoSEQ multiplex PCR; TCRdb's version includes in-frame clones alone and lacks a portion of them. The table has fewer than 65,000 clones, 85% to 95% seen once. This specimen consisted of CD4+ or CD8+ T cells sorted from blood, obtained in a trial of the OX40 agonist ivuxolimab. The source is an adult with an advanced solid tumor such as melanoma, head and neck, liver or kidney cancer.

The rearrangement uses TRBV13 and TRBJ2-1; 12 bases map to TRBD1. Germline CDR1 PRHDT, CDR2 FYEKMQ (reference sequence). This CDR3 has 19 residues. Trimming cost V 5 bases and J 0 bases; bases outside gene matches: 11. Here the CDR3 reads CASSPLGTGGEDSYNEQFF. CDR3 in DNA: TGTGCCAGCAGCCCACTTGGGACAGGGGGCGAAGACTCCTACAATGAGCAGTTCTTC.

The gene calls are TRBV19 and TRBJ1-1; D ambiguous. V was shortened by 1 base and J by 0 bases, with 9 bases between the two germline ends. The length of the CDR3 is 15 residues. The germline CDR1 and CDR2 sequences are LNHDA and SQIVND (reference sequence). Here the CDR3 reads CASSIGWGLNTEAFF. The CDR3 nucleotides are TGTGCCAGTAGTATAGGTTGGGGTCTGAACACTGAAGCTTTCTTT.

The chain is built from TRBV11-2 and TRBJ2-1, with 10 bases identical to TRBD1. After removal of 3 bases from V and 4 bases from J, the junction contained 0 bases not matched to a gene. Germline-derived CDR1 and CDR2 are SGHAT and FQNNGV. CDR3 size: 14 residues. This CDR3 reads CASSLGQGYNEQFF. In DNA form, the CDR3 reads TGTGCCAGCAGCTTGGGACAGGGGTACAATGAGCAGTTCTTC. The variable domain in full, with the rest retrieved from reference TRBV11-2 and TRBJ2-1, is EAGVAQSPRYKIIEKRQSVAFWCNPISGHATLYWYQQILGQGPKLLIQFQNNGVVDDSQLPKDRFSAERLKGVDSTLKIQPAKLEDSAVYLCASSLGQGYNEQFFGPGTRLTVL.

This clone was seen a single time. This chain joins TRBV10-3 and TRBJ2-7; TRBD1 matches at 10 bases. Germline V gene sequence: CDR1 ENHRY, CDR2 SYGVKD. The CDR3 covers 15 residues. V lost 3 bases to trimming and J lost 7 bases; unmatched junction nucleotides: 9. This chain's CDR3 is CAISDGDRGRGEQYF. The CDR3 DNA reads TGTGCCATCAGTGACGGGGACAGGGGTCGAGGGGAGCAGTACTTC.

This clone was picked up one time. The genes are TRBV19 and TRBJ2-7, with 9 bases that match TRBD2. Germline loops: CDR1 LNHDA, CDR2 SQIVND (reference sequence). V was clipped by 3 bases and J by 4 bases; unmatched bases: 4. The CDR3 spans 14 residues. As DNA, the CDR3 is TGTGCCAGTAGTATGGGCCTAGCGGGATACGAGCAGTACTTC. Protein product: CASSMGLAGYEQYF. Together with reference TRBV19 and TRBJ2-7, the CDR3 gives the full variable domain: DGGITQSPKYLFRKEGQNVTLSCEQNLNHDAMYWYRQDPGQGLRLIYYSQIVNDFQKGDIAEGYSVSREKKESFPLTVTSAQKNPTAFYLCASSMGLAGYEQYFGPGTRLTVT.

V gene TRBV7-9 combines with J gene TRBJ2-7, with D possibly being TRBD1 (6 bases). CDR1 and CDR2 (germline): SEHNR, FQNEAQ (reference sequence). This CDR3 contains 13 residues. Trimming stripped 2 bases from V and 5 bases from J, with 10 bases between. The CDR3 DNA sequence: TGTGCCAGCAGCTTACTCACAGGGCACGAGCAGTACTTC. It is translated as CASSLLTGHEQYF.

The CDR3 DNA reads as TGTGCCAGCCTCGATCGAGCGGGCCTACAAGAGACCCAGTACTTC. Translated: CASLDRAGLQETQYF. This chain uses TRBV6-1 with TRBJ2-5; the D gene is possibly TRBD2 (6 bases). The CDR3 runs 15 residues. CDR1 is MNHNS, CDR2 SASEGT, per germline. The ends were cut back, 8 bases at V and 2 bases at J, with 18 bases in the middle.

The chain carries TRBV28 and TRBJ1-2; D ambiguous. The CDR3 sequence is 13 residues long. The V gene lost 2 bases and the J gene lost 7 bases, with 11 bases spanning the gap. Germline assignment: CDR1 MDHEN and CDR2 SYDVKM. The CDR3 nucleotides are TGTGCCAGCAGTTTAATCGCGAGGGCTGGCTACACCTTC. Its protein is CASSLIARAGYTF.

The V and J genes are TRBV9 and TRBJ2-2; D perhaps matches TRBD2 (6 bases). Germline values: CDR1 SGDLS, CDR2 YYNGEE. V was clipped by 4 bases and J by 7 bases, with 8 bases between them. The CDR3 loop spans 12 amino acids. The CDR3 coding sequence is TGTGCCAGCAGCCCGGGGGTCGGGGAGCTGTTTTTT. Amino acid sequence: CASSPGVGELFF.

The chain employs TRBV27 and TRBJ2-7; D tentatively fits TRBD1 or TRBD2 (5 bases each). The ends were cut back, 2 bases at V and 1 base at J, with 9 bases in the middle. Germline CDR1 reads MNHEY; CDR2 reads SMNVEV (reference sequence). CDR3 size: 14 residues. For the CDR3, the DNA is TGTGCCAGCAGTTTAGGGGCGGGTTCCTACGAGCAGTACTTC. Encoded protein: CASSLGAGSYEQYF.

This clone was counted between two and nine times. The chain combines TRBV11-3 with TRBJ2-1; D is unresolved. The germline gives CDR1 SGHNT, CDR2 YENEEA. The CDR3 has 14 residues. V shed 7 bases and J shed 8 bases, with 18 bases lying between them. The CDR3, as DNA: TGTGCCAGCAATGACCGTCCCACGGTCCATGAGCAGTTCTTC. Protein product: CASNDRPTVHEQFF. Using reference TRBV11-3 and TRBJ2-1 for the parts outside the CDR3, the full variable domain is EAGVVQSPRYKIIEKKQPVAFWCNPISGHNTLYWYLQNLGQGPELLIRYENEEAVDDSQLPKDRFSAERLKGVDSTLKIQPAELGDSAVYLCASNDRPTVHEQFFGPGTRLTVL.